Below, 5 T cell receptor beta chains from the same sample are listed, as sequenced in a study of T cell repertoires in aging, cancer and after chemotherapy. The template was genomic DNA from peripheral blood, not RNA. Rearranged V-D-J TRB sequences were amplified with a mixed TRB-A/B primer pool. One entry per CDR3 protein, called by TCRdb with MiXCR from the multiplex PCR reads. The sample comprises some 5,000 distinct CDR3 sequences, 20% to 25% of which are singletons, and 4% to 4.5% rests with the top ten. The sample was blood. These receptors originate from a human donor with a blood cancer.

The rearrangement links TRBV27 to TRBJ2-1; 9 positions match TRBD2. After removal of 6 bases from V and 6 bases from J, the junction contained 3 bases not matched to a gene. This CDR3 region has 13 residues. Per the germline V gene, CDR1 is MNHEY and CDR2 is SMNVEV (reference sequence). CDR3 nucleotides: TGTGCCAGCAGGGATAGCGGGAGCAATGAGCAGTTCTTC. Translating it yields CASRDSGSNEQFF.

This clonotype is medium-sized (0.01 to 0.1%) by share. DNA of the CDR3: TGCAGTGCCACGAGGGCAGCGAGCACCGGGGAGCTGTTTTTT. As protein: CSATRAASTGELFF. V gene TRBV20-1 combines with J gene TRBJ2-2, with D possibly matching TRBD2 (5 bases). Germline V gives CDR1 DFQATT, CDR2 SNEGSKA (reference sequence). The CDR3 is 14 residues long. Trimming took off 6 bases at V and 4 bases at J, with 15 bases between the two ends.

By sample fraction, this clonotype is medium-sized (0.01 to 0.1%). This chain connects TRBV27 to TRBJ1-4; perhaps TRBD1 as D (6 bases). The CDR3 has 14 residues. V lost 3 bases and J 8 bases, leaving 13 bases between the germline ends. CDR1 and CDR2 (germline): MNHEY, SMNVEV (reference sequence). DNA for the CDR3: TGTGCCAGCAGTTTGGCAGGGGAGAGCGAAAAACTGTTTTTT. It translates to CASSLAGESEKLFF.

This clonotype is medium-sized within its sample. The chain couples TRBV5-5 to TRBJ2-2; D ambiguous. V was clipped by 1 base and J by 6 bases, with 7 bases between them. Germline V lookup: CDR1 SGHKS, CDR2 YYEKEE (reference sequence). CDR3 length: 13 amino acids. Here the CDR3 DNA reads TGTGCCAGCAGCTTGTGGCAACCCGGGGAGCTGTTTTTT. It is translated as CASSLWQPGELFF.

This clonotype is judged medium-sized. V and J are TRBV19 and TRBJ2-3; 7 bases align to TRBD1. This CDR3 region has 16 residues. Unmatched junction bases numbered 8, after V lost 4 bases and J lost 1 base. In germline, CDR1 is LNHDA, CDR2 SQIVND (reference sequence). The chain's CDR3 is CASSNDRVEGTDTQYF. Here the CDR3 DNA reads TGTGCCAGTAGTAACGACAGGGTGGAAGGCACAGATACGCAGTATTTT.